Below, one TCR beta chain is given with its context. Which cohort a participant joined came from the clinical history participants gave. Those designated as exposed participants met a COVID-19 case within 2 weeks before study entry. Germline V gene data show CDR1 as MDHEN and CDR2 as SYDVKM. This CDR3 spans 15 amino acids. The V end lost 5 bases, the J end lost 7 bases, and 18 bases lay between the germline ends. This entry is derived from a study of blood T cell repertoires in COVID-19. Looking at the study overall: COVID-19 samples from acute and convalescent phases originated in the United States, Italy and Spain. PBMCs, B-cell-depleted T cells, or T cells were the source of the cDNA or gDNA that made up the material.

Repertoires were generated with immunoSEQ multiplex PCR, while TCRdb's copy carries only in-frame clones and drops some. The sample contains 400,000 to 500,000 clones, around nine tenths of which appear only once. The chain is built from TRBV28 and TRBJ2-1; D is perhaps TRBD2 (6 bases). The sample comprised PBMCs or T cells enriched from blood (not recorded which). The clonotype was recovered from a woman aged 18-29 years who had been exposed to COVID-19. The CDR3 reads CASSHPLKGGNEQFF. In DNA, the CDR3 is TGTGCCAGCAGTCATCCCCTCAAGGGAGGTAATGAGCAGTTCTTC.